These 5 T cell receptor beta chains share one sample of origin, sequenced in a study of cytomegalovirus exposure and HLA in healthy donors. The PCR employed 60 Vbeta primers together with 13 Jbeta primers. Sequencing used immunoSEQ multiplex PCR; TCRdb keeps in-frame clones, though not all of them. The table records fewer than 75,000 clones, 70% to 85% of them present only once. The sample taken for sequencing was PBMCs. All receptors derive from a woman in her thirties in good health and CMV-seronegative.

This clone came up once. The rearrangement uses TRBV19 and TRBJ1-1, with a tentative D call TRBD1 (5 bases). Germline V gene lookup returns CDR1 LNHDA and CDR2 SQIVND (reference sequence). V lost 4 bases, J lost 7 bases, and 16 bases lay in between. This CDR3 comprises 14 residues. The CDR3 region is CASSTRGGGLEAFF. CDR3 nucleotides: TGTGCCAGTAGTACCCGGGGGGGTGGGCTTGAAGCTTTCTTT.

This clone has a handful of counts. The chain is built from TRBV18 and TRBJ2-3, with 8 bases that match TRBD2. Germline trimming cut 0 bases from V and 0 bases from J; bases unmatched to any gene: 8. CDR1 KGHSH and CDR2 LQKENI come from the germline V gene. CDR3 length equals 18 residues. The CDR3 spells CASSPPGRREDSTDTQYF. CDR3 nucleotides: TGTGCCAGCTCACCACCGGGGCGGCGGGAGGATAGCACAGATACGCAGTATTTT.

The CDR3 protein is CASSLEGQDNEKLFF. CDR3 nucleotide sequence: TGCGCCAGCAGCTTGGAGGGACAGGATAATGAAAAACTGTTTTTT. The chain joins TRBV5-1 to TRBJ1-4, with 8 bases lining up with TRBD1. This CDR3 is built from 15 residues. Trimming took 0 bases from V and 4 from J; bases not matched to a gene: 2. CDR1 is SGHRS, CDR2 YFSETQ, per germline. Variable domain in full (rest from reference TRBV5-1 and TRBJ1-4): KAGVTQTPRYLIKTRGQQVTLSCSPISGHRSVSWYQQTPGQGLQFLFEYFSETQRNKGNFPGRFSGRQFSNSRSEMNVSTLELGDSALYLCASSLEGQDNEKLFFGSGTQLSVL.

This sequence joins TRBV11-3 and TRBJ1-3; the match to TRBD1 covers 7 bases. CDR1 and CDR2 from the germline V gene are SGHNT and YENEEA. The CDR3 consists of 16 residues. V lost 0 bases and J lost 1; bases outside the gene matches: 3. The CDR3 DNA follows: TGTGCCAGCAGCTTAGACCCGACAGGGTCTGGAAACACCATATATTTT. As protein: CASSLDPTGSGNTIYF.

The V and J genes are TRBV15 and TRBJ1-4; D perhaps matches TRBD1 (5 bases). In germline, CDR1 is LNHNV, CDR2 YYDKDF (reference sequence). The CDR3 covers 15 residues. The germline V and J ends were trimmed by 0 bases and 6 bases, with 11 bases remaining between them. This chain's CDR3 is CATSRDRGGDEKLFF. DNA of the CDR3: TGTGCCACCAGCAGAGATCGGGGAGGGGATGAAAAACTGTTTTTT.